The subject of this entry is one T cell receptor (beta chain). This sample stems from a study of blood T cell repertoires in COVID-19. Whole-study context: Italy, Spain and the United States were the sources of the convalescent and acute COVID-19 samples. In each case, the material was cDNA or gDNA derived from T cells, B-cell-depleted T cells, or PBMCs.

Authors' analysis steps: The assay estimated nucleated cells by amplifying reference gene primers. This table comes from immunoSEQ multiplex PCR, and its TCRdb copy is limited to in-frame clones, with some not included. Clone size and V and J calls were adopted from that table, with D and trimming inferred from the DNA. In the table there are roughly 190,000 clones, 70% to 90% of which are singletons. Germline V gene sequence: CDR1 GTSNPN, CDR2 SVGIG (reference sequence). CDR3 length: 14 amino acids. Trimming left V 0 bases short and J 4 bases short, with 10 bases between. The gene calls are TRBV30 and TRBJ1-5, with D maybe TRBD1 (5 bases). The receptor's source is a woman of 80 years or more in a cohort sampled during active or convalescent COVID-19. Material for sequencing was peripheral blood. The CDR3 DNA sequence: TGTGCCTGGAGTGTACCGGCAGGGAATCAGCCCCAGCATTTT. Its protein is CAWSVPAGNQPQHF.